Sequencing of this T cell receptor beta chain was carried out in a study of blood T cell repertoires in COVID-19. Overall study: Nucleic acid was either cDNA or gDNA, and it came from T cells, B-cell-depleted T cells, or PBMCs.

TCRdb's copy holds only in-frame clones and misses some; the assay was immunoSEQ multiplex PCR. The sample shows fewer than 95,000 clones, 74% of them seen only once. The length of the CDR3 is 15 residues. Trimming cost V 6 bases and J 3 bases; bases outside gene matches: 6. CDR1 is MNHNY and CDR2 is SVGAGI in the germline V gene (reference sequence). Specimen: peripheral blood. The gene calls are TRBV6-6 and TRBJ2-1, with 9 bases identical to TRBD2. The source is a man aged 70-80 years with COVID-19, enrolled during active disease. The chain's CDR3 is CASSRLAGRYNEQFF. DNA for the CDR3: TGTGCCAGCAGCCGCCTAGCGGGACGCTACAATGAGCAGTTCTTC.